This T cell receptor (beta chain) was sequenced in a study of beta chain features in type 1 diabetes. At the level of the study: In all, some 110 million sorted cells from all samples were analyzed. General study findings and limits: Relative to healthy donors, patients appeared to have naive, central memory and Treg TCRB repertoires that were more similar. Insertions at VDJ junctions were less frequent in type 1 diabetes patients. These patients also deleted more nucleotides at the same junctions.

Germline lookup yields CDR1 KGHSH and CDR2 LQKENI. The length of the CDR3 is 15 residues. V shed 3 bases and J shed 2 bases, with 10 bases lying between them. The entirety of the isolated RNA underwent reverse transcription, so expressed TCRB transcripts were sequenced. The table came from immunoSEQ multiplex PCR; TCRdb's copy has only in-frame clones and leaves some out. The repertoire holds fewer than 400,000 clones, with approximately 8% as singletons. Central memory, naive, regulatory and stem cell-like memory CD4+ cells were sorted by CD45RO/CCR7/CD25/CD127/CD95/CD27. This clone has more than one count but fewer than ten. Antigen specificity is unknown.

Sample: central memory CD4+ T cells from blood. The sequence derives from a young woman in good health. This chain uses TRBV18 with TRBJ2-2; D may be TRBD1 (6 bases). This CDR3 is CASSPGQSNTGELFF. CDR3 DNA: TGTGCCAGCTCACCCGGACAGAGTAACACCGGGGAGCTGTTTTTT.